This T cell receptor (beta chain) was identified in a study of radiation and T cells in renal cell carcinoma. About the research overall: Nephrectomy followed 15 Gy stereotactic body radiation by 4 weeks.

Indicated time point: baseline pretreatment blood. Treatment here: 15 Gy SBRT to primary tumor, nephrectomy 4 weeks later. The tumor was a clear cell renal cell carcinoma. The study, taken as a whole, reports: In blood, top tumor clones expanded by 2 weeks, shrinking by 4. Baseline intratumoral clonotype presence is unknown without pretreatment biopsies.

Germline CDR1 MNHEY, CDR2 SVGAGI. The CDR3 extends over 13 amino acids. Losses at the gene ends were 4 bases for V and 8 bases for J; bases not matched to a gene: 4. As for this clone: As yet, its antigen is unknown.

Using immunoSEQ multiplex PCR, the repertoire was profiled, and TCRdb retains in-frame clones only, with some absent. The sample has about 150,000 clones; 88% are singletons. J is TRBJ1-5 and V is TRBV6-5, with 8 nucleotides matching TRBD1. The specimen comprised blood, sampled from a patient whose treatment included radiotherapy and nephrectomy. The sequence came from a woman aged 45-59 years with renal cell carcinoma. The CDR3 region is CASSSGGLEPQHF. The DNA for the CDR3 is TGTGCCAGCAGTTCAGGGGGCTTGGAGCCCCAGCATTTT.